A few counts support the clone carrying this TCR beta chain. The antigen is unknown. This specimen comes from a study of cytomegalovirus exposure and HLA in healthy donors. Study conclusions and caveats: A few CMV-associated chains proved CMV antigen-specific in vitro. TRBV6-2, TRBV6-3 and other indistinguishable V segments were excluded. CMV serostatus was the only immune exposure information that was available. An apparent linkage of common viral pathogens to several of the most significant clusters emerged in a later analysis.

This CDR3 region has 16 residues. The germline V gene encodes CDR1 SGHRS and CDR2 YFSETQ. Trimming cost V 5 bases and J 1 base; bases outside gene matches: 5. The PCR made use of 60 Vbeta and 13 Jbeta primers. The assay was immunoSEQ multiplex PCR, and TCRdb's table has in-frame clones only and misses some. The data show about 170,000 clones, roughly 80% seen once. The TCR originated in a woman younger than 30 in good health and CMV-seronegative. The chain recombines TRBV5-1 with TRBJ2-2, with 10 bases identical to TRBD2. Specimen: PBMCs. Here the CDR3 DNA reads TGCGCCAGCAGATATCTAGCGGGAGTGAACACCGGGGAGCTGTTTTTT. Translation gives CASRYLAGVNTGELFF.